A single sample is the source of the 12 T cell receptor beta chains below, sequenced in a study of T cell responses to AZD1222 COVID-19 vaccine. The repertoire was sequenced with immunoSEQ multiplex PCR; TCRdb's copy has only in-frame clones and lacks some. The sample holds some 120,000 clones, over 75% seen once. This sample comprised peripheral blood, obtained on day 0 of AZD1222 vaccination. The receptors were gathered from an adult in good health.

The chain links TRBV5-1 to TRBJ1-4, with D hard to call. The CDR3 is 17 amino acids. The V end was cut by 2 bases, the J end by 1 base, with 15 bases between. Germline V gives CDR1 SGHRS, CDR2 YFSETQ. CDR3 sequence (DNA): TGCGCCAGCAGCTTCGGGGAGATCTTGGGAACTAATGAAAAACTGTTTTTT. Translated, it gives CASSFGEILGTNEKLFF.

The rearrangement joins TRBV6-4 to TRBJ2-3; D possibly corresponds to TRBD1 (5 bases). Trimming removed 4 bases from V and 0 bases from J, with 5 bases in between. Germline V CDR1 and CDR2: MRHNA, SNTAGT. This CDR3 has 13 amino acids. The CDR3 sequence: CASSAGSTDTQYF. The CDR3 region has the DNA TGTGCCAGCAGTGCAGGGAGCACAGATACGCAGTATTTT.

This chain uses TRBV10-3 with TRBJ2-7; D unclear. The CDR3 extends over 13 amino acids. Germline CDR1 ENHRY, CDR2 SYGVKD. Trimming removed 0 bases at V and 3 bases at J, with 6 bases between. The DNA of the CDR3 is TGTGCCATCAGTGAGTCCGGCGGCTACGAGCAGTACTTC. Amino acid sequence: CAISESGGYEQYF.

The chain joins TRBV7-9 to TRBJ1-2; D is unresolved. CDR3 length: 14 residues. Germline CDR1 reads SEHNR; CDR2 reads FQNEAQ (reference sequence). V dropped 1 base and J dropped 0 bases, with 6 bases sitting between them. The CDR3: CASSLDFANYGYTF. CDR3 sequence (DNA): TGTGCCAGCAGCTTAGATTTTGCTAACTATGGCTACACCTTC.

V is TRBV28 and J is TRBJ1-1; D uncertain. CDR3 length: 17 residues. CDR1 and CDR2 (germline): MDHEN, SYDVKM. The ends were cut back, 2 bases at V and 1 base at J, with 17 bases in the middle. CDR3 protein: CASSLALGVLANTEAFF. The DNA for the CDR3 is TGTGCCAGCAGTTTAGCACTCGGGGTTCTGGCGAACACTGAAGCTTTCTTT.

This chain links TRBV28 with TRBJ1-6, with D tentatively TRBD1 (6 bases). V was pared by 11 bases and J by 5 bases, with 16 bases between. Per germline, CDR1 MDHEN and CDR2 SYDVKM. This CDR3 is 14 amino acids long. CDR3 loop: CAGTTGHNNSPLHF. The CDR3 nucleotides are TGTGCCGGAACCACGGGACATAATAATTCACCCCTCCACTTT.

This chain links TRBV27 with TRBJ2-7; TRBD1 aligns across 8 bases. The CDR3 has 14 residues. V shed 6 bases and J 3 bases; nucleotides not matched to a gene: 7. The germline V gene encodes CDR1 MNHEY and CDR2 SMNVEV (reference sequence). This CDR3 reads CASRDRGGGYEQYF. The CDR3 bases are TGTGCCAGCAGAGACAGGGGTGGGGGCTACGAGCAGTACTTC.

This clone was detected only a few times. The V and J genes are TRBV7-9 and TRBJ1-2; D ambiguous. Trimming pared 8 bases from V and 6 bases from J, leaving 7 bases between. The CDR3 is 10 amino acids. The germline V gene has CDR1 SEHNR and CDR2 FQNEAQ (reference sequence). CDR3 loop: CASGSNGYTF. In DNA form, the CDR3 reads TGTGCCAGCGGCTCTAATGGCTACACCTTC.

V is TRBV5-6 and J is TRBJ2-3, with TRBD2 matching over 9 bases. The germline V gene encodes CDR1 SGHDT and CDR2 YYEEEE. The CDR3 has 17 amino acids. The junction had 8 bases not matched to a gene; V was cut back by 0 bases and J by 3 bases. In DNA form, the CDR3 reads TGTGCCAGCAGCTTGGGATTTGGCGGGGGGGCAACAGATACGCAGTATTTT. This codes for CASSLGFGGGATDTQYF.

As DNA, the CDR3 is TGCGCCAGCAGTCAGGTTAGTTCACCCCTCCACTTT. Protein: CASSQVSSPLHF. The chain links TRBV23-1 to TRBJ1-6; the D is unclear. TRBV23-1 is filed as an ORF, its function uncertain. V dropped 3 bases and J dropped 9 bases, with 6 bases sitting between them. The CDR3 length is 12 residues.

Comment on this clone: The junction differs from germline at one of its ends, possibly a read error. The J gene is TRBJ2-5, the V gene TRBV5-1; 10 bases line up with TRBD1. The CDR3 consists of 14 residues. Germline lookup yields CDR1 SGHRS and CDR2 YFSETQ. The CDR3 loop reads CASRLGQGKETQYF. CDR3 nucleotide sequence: TGCGCCAGCAGATTGGGACAGGGGAAAGAGACCCAGTACTTC. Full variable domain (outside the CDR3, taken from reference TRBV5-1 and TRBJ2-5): KAGVTQTPRYLIKTRGQQVTLSCSPISGHRSVSWYQQTPGQGLQFLFEYFSETQRNKGNFPGRFSGRQFSNSRSEMNVSTLELGDSALYLCASRLGQGKETQYFGPGTRLLVL.

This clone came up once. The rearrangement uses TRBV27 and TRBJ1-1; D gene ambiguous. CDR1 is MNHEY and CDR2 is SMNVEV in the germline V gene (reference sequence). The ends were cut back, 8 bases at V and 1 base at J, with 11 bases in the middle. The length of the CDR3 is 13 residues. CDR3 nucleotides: TGTGCCAGCGGGTTGACGGAGAACACTGAAGCTTTCTTT. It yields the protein CASGLTENTEAFF.